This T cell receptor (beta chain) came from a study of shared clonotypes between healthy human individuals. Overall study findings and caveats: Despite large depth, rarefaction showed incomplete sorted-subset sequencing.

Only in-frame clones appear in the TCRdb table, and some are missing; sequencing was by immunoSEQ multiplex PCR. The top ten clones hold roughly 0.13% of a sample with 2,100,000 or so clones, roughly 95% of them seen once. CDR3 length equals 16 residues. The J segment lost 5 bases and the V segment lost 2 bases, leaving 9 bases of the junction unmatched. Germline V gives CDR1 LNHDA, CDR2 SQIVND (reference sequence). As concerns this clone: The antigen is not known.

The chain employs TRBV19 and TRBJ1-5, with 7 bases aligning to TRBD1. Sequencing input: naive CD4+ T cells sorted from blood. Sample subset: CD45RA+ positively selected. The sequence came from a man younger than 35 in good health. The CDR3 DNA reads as TGTGCCAGTAGTATAACCTCTTCACAGGGGTATCAGCCCCAGCATTTT. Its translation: CASSITSSQGYQPQHF. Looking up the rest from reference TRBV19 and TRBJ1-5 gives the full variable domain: DGGITQSPKYLFRKEGQNVTLSCEQNLNHDAMYWYRQDPGQGLRLIYYSQIVNDFQKGDIAEGYSVSREKKESFPLTVTSAQKNPTAFYLCASSITSSQGYQPQHFGDGTRLSIL.